This TCR beta chain was recovered during a study of radiation and T cells in renal cell carcinoma. Whole-study findings and limits: No pretreatment tumor biopsies were available for baseline clonotypes.

The sample's time point: blood 4 weeks post-SBRT, at nephrectomy. Stated treatment: 15 Gy SBRT to primary tumor, nephrectomy 4 weeks later. Nephrectomy followed 15 Gy stereotactic body radiation by 4 weeks. Radiation-treated patients gave blood at baseline, week 2 and week 4. Regarding this clone: The antigen is not known.

Using immunoSEQ multiplex PCR, the repertoire was profiled, and TCRdb retains in-frame clones only, with some absent. The data contain some 150,000 clones, 75% to 90% of them singletons. Germline V gene lookup returns CDR1 SGHNT and CDR2 YYREEE (reference sequence). The V end lost 1 base, the J end lost 2 bases, and 7 bases lay between the germline ends. This CDR3 is 15 amino acids long. The V and J genes are TRBV5-4 and TRBJ2-6; unclear D gene. The starting material was blood, obtained from a patient whose treatment included radiotherapy and nephrectomy. This receptor was taken from a woman in her 50s with renal cell carcinoma. This CDR3 reads CASSLRQAGANVLTF. CDR3 bases: TGTGCCAGCAGCTTGAGGCAGGCTGGGGCCAACGTCCTGACTTTC.